This TCR beta chain emerged from a study of response to subunit inactivated influenza vaccine. MiXCR, run by TCRdb on the RT-PCR reads, gives a single entry per CDR3 protein. The sample comprises around 530,000 distinct CDR3 sequences, approximately 17% of which are singletons, and 2.5% to 3.5% rests with the top ten. J was trimmed by 2 bases and V by 6 bases; bases with no gene match: 5. Germline CDR1 and CDR2: DFQATT and SNEGSKA (reference sequence). CDR3 length equals 13 residues. Here the sequenced sample was CD4+ T cells sorted from PBMCs, taken about 24 months after vaccination. The chain combines TRBV20-1 with TRBJ2-3, with 7 bases identical to TRBD1. The source of this sequence is a man aged 45-69 years who received an inactivated influenza vaccine. The CDR3 sequence is CSALDRNTDTQYF. The CDR3, as DNA: TGCAGTGCCTTGGACAGGAACACAGATACGCAGTATTTT.